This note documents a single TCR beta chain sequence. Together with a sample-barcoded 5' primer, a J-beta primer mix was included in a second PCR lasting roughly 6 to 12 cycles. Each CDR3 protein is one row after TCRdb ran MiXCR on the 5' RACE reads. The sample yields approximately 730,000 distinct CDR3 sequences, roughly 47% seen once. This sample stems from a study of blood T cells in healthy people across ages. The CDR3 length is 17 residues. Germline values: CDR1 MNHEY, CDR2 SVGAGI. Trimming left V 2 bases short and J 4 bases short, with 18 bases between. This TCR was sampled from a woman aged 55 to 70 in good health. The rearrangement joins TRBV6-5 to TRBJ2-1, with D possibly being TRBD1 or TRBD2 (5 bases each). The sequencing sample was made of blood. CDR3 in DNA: TGTGCCAGCAGTTACGACCTAACGAGGGGCGAGTACAATGAGCAGTTCTTC. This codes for CASSYDLTRGEYNEQFF.